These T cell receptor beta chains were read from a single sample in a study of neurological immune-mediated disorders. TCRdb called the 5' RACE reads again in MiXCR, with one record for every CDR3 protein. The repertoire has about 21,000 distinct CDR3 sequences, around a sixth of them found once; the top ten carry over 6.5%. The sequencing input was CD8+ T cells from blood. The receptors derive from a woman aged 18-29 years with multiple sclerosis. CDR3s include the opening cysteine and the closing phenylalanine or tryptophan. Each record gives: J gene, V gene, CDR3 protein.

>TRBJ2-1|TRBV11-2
CASSLAPSGRASQFF
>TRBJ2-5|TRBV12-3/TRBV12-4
CASTPGLAGPQGETQYF
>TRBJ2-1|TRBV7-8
CASKPVRSYNEQFF
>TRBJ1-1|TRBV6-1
CASNREVNTEAFF
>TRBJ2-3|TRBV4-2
CASSRKGSGSTDTQYF
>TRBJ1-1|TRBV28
CASSRAYRRDAEAFF
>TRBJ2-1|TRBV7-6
CASSLEGGTYNEQFF
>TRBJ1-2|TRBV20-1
CSASTGTGFGYTF
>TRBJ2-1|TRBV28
CASTISLLAASSYNEQFF
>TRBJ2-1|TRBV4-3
CASSTRIAGAYNEQFF
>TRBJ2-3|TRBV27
CASSLRGATDTQYF
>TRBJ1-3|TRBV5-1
CASSTGQSSGNTIYF
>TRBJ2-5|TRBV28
CATLRLTDLQETQYF
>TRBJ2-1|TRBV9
CASSPRGASGKRNNEQFF
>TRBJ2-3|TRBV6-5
CASSPLPGPRTDTQYF
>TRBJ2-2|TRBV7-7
CASGGANTGELFF
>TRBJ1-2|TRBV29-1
CSVEVEDWYGYTF
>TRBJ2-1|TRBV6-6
CASSYSGAGGLSYNEQFF
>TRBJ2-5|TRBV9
CASSEGSGQETQYF
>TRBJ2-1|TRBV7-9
CASSRRLRESDEQFF
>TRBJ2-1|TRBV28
CASSLLVMMAGTRGGEQFF
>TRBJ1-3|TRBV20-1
CSAMGQGDTIYF
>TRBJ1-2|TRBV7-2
CASSPPVLEGYTF
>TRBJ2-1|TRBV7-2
CASSLAGTYNEQFF
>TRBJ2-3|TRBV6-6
CASSSGLAGSTDTQYF
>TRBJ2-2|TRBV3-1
CASRDGGTGELFF
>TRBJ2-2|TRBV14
CASSQIFGELFF
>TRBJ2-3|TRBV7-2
CASSPRPDPQYF
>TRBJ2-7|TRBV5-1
CASSLANHYEQYF
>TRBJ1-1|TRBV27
CASSSGWAATEAFF
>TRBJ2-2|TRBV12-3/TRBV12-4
CASSFSGGGFYNTGELFF
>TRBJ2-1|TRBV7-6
CASSPGTAPGNEQFF
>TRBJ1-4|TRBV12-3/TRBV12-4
CASCDLPNLREKLFF
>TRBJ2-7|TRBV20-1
CSASRVGGYEQYF
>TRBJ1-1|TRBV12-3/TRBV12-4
CASSLQGNTEAFF
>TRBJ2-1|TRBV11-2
CASSLATRSGGYSYNEQFF
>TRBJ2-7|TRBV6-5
CASSPKRGGGRREQYF
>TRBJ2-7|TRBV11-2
CASSPWGGYEQYF
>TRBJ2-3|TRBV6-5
CASRRLQASTDTQYF
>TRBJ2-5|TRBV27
CASSFNFGTAQETQYF
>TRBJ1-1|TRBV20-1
CSARGLQGAGAFF
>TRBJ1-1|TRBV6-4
CASSMGTANTEAFF